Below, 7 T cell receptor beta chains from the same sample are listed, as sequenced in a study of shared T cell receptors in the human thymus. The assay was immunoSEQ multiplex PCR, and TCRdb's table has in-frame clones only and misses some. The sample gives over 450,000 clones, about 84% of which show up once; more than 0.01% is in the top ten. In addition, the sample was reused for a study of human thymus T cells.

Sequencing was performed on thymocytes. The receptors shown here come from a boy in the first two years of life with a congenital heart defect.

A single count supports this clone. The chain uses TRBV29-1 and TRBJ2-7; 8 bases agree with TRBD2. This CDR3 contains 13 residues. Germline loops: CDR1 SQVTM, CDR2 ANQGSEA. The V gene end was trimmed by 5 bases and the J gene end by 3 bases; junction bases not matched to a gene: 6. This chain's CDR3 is CSVRSGNHYEQYF. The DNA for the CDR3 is TGCAGCGTTCGTAGCGGGAACCACTACGAGCAGTACTTC.

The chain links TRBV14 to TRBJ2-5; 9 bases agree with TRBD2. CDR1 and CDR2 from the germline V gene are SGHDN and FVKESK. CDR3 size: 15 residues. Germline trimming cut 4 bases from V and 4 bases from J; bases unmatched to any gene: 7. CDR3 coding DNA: TGTGCCAGCAGCCGAGGATTACTAGCGGGAGAGACCCAGTACTTC. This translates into CASSRGLLAGETQYF.

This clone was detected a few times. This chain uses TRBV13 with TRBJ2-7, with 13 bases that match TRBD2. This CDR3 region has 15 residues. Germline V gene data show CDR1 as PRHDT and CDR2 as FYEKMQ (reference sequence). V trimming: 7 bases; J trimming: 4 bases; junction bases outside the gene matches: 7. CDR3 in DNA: TGTGCCAGCACCCGCCCGGGACTAGCGGGATACGAGCAGTACTTC. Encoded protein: CASTRPGLAGYEQYF.

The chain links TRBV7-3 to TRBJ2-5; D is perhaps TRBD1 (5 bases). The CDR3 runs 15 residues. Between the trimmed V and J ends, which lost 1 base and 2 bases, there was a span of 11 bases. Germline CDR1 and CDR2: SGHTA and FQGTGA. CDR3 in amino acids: CASSLSRAPQETQYF. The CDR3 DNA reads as TGTGCCAGCAGCTTAAGCAGGGCCCCTCAAGAGACCCAGTACTTC. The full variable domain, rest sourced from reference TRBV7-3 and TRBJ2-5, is GAGVSQTPSNKVTEKGKYVELRCDPISGHTALYWYRQSLGQGPEFLIYFQGTGAADDSGLPNDRFFAVRPEGSVSTLKIQRTERGDSAVYLCASSLSRAPQETQYFGPGTRLLVL.

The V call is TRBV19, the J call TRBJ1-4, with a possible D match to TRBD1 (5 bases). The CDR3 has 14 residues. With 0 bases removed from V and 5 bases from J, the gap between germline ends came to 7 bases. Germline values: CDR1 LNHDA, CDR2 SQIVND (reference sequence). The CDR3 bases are TGTGCCAGTAGTATAGACAGGGTGAATGAAAAACTGTTTTTT. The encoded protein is CASSIDRVNEKLFF.

Here the CDR3 DNA reads TGTGCCAGCAGTTTACGGACTAGCGGGGGGACCTACGAGCAGTACTTC. Protein product: CASSLRTSGGTYEQYF. The chain uses TRBV27 and TRBJ2-7, with 14 bases identical to TRBD2. Trimming took 2 bases from V and 2 from J; bases not matched to a gene: 2. Per germline, CDR1 MNHEY and CDR2 SMNVEV (reference sequence). CDR3 length: 16 amino acids.

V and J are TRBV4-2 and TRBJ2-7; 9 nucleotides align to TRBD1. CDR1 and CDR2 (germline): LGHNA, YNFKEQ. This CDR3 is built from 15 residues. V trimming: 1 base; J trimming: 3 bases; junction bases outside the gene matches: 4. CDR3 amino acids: CASSQGGQGLYEQYF. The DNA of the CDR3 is TGTGCCAGCAGCCAAGGGGGACAGGGACTCTACGAGCAGTACTTC.